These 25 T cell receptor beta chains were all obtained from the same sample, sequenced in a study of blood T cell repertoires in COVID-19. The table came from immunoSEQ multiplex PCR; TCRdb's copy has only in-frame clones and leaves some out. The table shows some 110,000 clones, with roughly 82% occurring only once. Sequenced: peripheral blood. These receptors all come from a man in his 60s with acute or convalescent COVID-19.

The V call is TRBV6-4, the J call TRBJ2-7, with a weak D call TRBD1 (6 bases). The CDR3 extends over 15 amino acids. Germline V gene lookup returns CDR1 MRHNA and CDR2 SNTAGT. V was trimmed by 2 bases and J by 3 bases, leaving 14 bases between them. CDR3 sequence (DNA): TGTGCCAGCAGTGACCTCTTGGACAGCCACTACGAGCAGTACTTC. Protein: CASSDLLDSHYEQYF.

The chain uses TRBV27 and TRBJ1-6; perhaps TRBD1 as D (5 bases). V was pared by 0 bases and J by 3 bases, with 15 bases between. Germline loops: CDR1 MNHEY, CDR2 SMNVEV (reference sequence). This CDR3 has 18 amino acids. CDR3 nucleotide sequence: TGTGCCAGCAGTTTATCGACGGAGACAGCCGTCTATAATTCACCCCTCCACTTT. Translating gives CASSLSTETAVYNSPLHF.

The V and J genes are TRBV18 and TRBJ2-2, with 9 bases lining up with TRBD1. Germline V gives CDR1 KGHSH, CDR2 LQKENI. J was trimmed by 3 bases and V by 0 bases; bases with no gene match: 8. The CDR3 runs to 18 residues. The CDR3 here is CASSPPPGQGFYTGELFF. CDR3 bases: TGTGCCAGCTCACCACCCCCGGGACAGGGCTTTTACACCGGGGAGCTGTTTTTT.

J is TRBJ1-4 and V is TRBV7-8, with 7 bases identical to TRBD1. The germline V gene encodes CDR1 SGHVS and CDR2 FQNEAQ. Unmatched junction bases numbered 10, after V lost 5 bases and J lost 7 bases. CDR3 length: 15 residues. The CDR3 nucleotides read TGTGCCAGCAGCCTATTCACAGGGGAAGGTGAAAAACTGTTTTTT. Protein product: CASSLFTGEGEKLFF.

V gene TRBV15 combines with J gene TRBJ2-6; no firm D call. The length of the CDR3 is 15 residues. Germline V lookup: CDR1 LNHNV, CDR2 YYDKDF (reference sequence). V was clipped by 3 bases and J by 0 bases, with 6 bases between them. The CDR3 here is CATSRENSGANVLTF. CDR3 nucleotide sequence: TGTGCCACCAGCAGGGAGAACTCTGGGGCCAACGTCCTGACTTTC.

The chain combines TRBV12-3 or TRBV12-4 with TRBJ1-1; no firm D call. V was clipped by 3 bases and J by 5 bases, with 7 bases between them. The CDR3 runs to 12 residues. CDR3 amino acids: CASSFARTEAFF. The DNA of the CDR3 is TGTGCCAGCAGTTTCGCTAGGACTGAAGCTTTCTTT.

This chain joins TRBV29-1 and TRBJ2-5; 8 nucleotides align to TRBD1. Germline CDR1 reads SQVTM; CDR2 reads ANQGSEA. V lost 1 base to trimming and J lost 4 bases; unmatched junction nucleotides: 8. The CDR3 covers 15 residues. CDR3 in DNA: TGCAGCGTTGAAGTGATGACAGGGGAGACAGAGACCCAGTACTTC. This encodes CSVEVMTGETETQYF.

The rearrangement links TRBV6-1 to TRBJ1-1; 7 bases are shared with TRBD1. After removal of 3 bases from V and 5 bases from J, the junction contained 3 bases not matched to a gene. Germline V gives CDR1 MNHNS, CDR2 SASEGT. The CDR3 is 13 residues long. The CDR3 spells CASSELGQTEAFF. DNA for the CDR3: TGTGCCAGCAGTGAGTTGGGACAGACTGAAGCTTTCTTT.

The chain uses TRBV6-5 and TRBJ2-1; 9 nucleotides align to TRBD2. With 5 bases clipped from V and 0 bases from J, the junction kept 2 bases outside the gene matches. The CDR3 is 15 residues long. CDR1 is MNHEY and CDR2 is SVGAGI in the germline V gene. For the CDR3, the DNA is TGTGCCAGCAGTCTACTAGCGGGCTCCTACAATGAGCAGTTCTTC. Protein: CASSLLAGSYNEQFF.

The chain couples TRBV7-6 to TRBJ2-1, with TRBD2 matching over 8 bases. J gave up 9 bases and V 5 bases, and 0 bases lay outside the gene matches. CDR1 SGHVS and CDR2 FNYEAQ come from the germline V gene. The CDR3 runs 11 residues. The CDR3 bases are TGTGCCAGCAGCGCGGGAGGTGAGCAGTTCTTC. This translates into CASSAGGEQFF.

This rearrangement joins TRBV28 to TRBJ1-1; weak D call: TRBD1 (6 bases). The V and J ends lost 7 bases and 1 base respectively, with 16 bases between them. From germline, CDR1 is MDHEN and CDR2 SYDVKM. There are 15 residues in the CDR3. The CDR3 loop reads CASTRGAAGNTEAFF. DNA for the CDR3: TGTGCCAGCACCCGGGGGGCGGCGGGGAACACTGAAGCTTTCTTT.

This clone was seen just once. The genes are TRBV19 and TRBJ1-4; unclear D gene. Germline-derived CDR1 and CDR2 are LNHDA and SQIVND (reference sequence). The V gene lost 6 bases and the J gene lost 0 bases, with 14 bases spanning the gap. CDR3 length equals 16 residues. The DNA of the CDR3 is TGTGCCAGTAGAGGAGGATTCACGTCAACTAATGAAAAACTGTTTTTT. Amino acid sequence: CASRGGFTSTNEKLFF. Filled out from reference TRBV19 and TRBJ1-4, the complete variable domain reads DGGITQSPKYLFRKEGQNVTLSCEQNLNHDAMYWYRQDPGQGLRLIYYSQIVNDFQKGDIAEGYSVSREKKESFPLTVTSAQKNPTAFYLCASRGGFTSTNEKLFFGSGTQLSVL.

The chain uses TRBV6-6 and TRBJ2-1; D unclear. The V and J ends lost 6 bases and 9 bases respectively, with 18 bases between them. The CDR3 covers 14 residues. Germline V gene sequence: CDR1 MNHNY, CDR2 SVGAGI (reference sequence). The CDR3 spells CASSREARFGEQFF. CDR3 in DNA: TGTGCCAGCAGCCGCGAAGCCCGATTTGGTGAGCAGTTCTTC.

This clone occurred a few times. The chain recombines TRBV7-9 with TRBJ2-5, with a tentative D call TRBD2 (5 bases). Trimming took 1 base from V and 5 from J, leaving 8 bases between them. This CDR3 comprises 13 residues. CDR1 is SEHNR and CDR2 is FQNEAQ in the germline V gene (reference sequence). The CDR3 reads CASSLGPGETQYF. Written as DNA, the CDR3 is TGTGCCAGCAGCTTAGGCCCGGGGGAGACCCAGTACTTC.

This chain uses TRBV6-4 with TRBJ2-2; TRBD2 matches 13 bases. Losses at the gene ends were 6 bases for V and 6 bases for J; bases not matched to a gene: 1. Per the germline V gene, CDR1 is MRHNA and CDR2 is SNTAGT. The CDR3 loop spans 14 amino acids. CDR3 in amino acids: CASRGLAGSGELFF. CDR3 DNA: TGTGCCAGCAGGGGACTAGCGGGATCCGGGGAGCTGTTTTTT.

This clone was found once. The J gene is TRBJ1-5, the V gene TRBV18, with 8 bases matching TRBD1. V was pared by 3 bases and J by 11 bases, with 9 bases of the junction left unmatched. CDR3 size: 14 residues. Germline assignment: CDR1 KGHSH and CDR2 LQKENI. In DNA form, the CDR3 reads TGTGCCAGCTCACCGTTGGACAGGGAAGGTTCCCAGCATTTT. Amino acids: CASSPLDREGSQHF.

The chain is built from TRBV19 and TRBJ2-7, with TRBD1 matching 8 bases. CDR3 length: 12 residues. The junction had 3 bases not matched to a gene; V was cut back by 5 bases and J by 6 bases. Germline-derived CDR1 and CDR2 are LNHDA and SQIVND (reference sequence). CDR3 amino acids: CASSQTGAEQYF. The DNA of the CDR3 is TGTGCCAGTAGTCAGACAGGGGCCGAGCAGTACTTC.

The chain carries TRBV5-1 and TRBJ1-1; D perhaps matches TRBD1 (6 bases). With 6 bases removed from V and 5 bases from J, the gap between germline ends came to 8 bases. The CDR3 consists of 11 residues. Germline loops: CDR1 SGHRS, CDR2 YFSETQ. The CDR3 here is CASKGETEAFF. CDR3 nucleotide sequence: TGCGCCAGCAAGGGGGAGACTGAAGCTTTCTTT.

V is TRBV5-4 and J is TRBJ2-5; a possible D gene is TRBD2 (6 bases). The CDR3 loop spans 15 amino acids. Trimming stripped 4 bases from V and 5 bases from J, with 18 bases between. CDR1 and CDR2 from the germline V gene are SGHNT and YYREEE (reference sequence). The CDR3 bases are TGTGCCAGCAGCGTAGATCAGGGAGGTCGGGAGACCCAGTACTTC. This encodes CASSVDQGGRETQYF.

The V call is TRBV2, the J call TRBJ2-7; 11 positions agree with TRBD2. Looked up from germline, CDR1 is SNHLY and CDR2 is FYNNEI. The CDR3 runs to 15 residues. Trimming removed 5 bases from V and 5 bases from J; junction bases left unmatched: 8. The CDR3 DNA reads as TGTGCCAGCAGTTTAACCGGGACTAGCGGAAACGAGCAGTACTTC. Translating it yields CASSLTGTSGNEQYF.

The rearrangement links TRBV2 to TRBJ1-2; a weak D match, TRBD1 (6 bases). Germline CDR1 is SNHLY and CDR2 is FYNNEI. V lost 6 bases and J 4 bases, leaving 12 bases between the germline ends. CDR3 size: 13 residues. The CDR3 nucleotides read TGTGCCAGCAGAACGACAGGCCGCTATGGCTACACCTTC. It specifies CASRTTGRYGYTF. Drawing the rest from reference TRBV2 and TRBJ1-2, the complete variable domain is EPEVTQTPSHQVTQMGQEVILRCVPISNHLYFYWYRQILGQKVEFLVSFYNNEISEKSEIFDDQFSVERPDGSNFTLKIRSTKLEDSAMYFCASRTTGRYGYTFGSGTRLTVV.

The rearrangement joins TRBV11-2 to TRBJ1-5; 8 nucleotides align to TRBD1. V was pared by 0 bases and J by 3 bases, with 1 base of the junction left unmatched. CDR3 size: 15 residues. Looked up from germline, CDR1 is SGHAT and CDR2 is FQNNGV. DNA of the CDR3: TGTGCCAGCAGCTTAGAGGGACAGGACAATCAGCCCCAGCATTTT. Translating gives CASSLEGQDNQPQHF.

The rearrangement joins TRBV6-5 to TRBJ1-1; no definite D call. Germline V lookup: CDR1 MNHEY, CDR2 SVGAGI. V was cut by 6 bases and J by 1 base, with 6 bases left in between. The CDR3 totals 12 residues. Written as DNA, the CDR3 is TGTGCCAGCAGCCTGTCGAACACTGAAGCTTTCTTT. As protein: CASSLSNTEAFF.

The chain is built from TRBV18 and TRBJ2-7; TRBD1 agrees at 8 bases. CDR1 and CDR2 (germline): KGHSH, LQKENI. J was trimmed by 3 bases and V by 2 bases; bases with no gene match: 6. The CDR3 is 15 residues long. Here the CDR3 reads CASSPGQGGYYEQYF. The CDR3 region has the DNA TGTGCCAGCTCACCAGGACAGGGTGGGTACTACGAGCAGTACTTC. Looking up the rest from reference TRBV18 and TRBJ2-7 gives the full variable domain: NAGVMQNPRHLVRRRGQEARLRCSPMKGHSHVYWYRQLPEEGLKFMVYLQKENIIDESGMPKERFSAEFPKEGPSILRIQQVVRGDSAAYFCASSPGQGGYYEQYFGPGTRLTVT.

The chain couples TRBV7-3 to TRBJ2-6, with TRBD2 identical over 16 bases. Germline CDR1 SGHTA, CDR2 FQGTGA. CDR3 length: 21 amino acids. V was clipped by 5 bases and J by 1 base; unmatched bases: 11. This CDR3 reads CASSEDPGLAGGLSGANVLTF. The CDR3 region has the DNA TGTGCCAGCAGCGAAGATCCGGGACTAGCGGGAGGGCTTTCTGGGGCCAACGTCCTGACTTTC.